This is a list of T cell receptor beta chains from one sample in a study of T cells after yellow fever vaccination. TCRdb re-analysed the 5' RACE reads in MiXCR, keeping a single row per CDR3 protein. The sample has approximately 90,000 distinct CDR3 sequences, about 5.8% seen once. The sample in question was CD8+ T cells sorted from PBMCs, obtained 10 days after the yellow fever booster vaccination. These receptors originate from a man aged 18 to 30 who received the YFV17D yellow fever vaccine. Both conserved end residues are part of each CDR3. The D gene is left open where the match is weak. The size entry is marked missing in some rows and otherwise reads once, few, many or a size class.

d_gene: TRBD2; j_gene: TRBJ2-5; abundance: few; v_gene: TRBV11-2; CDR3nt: TGTGCCAGCAGCTTGTCCGGGACTAGCGGGTCAGAGACCCAGTACTTC; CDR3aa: CASSLSGTSGSETQYF
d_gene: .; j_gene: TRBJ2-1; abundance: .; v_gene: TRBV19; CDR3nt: TGTGCCAGTAGTTACCCTGCCGGAAATGAGCAGTTCTTC; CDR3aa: CASSYPAGNEQFF
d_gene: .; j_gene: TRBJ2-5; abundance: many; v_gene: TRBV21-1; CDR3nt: TGTGCCAGCAGCAAACCCCGACAGCTTGAGGAGACCCAGTACTTC; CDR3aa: CASSKPRQLEETQYF
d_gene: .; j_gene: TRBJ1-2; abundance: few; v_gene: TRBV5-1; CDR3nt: TGCGCCAGCAACTTCGGCCGAGGGGAGGGCTACACCTTC; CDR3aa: CASNFGRGEGYTF
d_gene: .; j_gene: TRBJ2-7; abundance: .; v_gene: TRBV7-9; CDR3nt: TGTGCCAGCAGCTTAGGGCGTGACGAGCAGTACTTC; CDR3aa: CASSLGRDEQYF
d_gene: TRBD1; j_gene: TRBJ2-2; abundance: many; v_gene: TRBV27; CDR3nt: TGTGCCAGCAGTTTAGTCGGGACAGGGGGCACCGGGGAGCTGTTTTTT; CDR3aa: CASSLVGTGGTGELFF
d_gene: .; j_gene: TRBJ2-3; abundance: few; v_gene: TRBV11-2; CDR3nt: TGTGCCAGCAGCACAACAGGGCTGGGCACAGATACGCAGTATTTT; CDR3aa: CASSTTGLGTDTQYF
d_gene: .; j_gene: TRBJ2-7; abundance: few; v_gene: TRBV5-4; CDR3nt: TGTGCCAGCAGCTTGGTGGCTGGGGGCGAGCAGTACTTC; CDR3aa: CASSLVAGGEQYF
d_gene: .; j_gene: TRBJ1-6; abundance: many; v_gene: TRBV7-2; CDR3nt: TGTGCCAGCAGCTCCGGGTCCCAATCCTATAATTCACCCCTCCACTTT; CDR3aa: CASSSGSQSYNSPLHF
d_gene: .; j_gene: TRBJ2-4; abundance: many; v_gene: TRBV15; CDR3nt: TGTGCCACCAGCAGAGGCAAAAACATTCAGTACTTC; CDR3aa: CATSRGKNIQYF
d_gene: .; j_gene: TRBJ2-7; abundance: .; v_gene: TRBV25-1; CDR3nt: TGTGCCAGCAGTGCCCTCGGACGGTTGGGGACCTACGAGCAGTACTTC; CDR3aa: CASSALGRLGTYEQYF
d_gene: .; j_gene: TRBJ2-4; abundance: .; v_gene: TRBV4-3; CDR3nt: TGCGCCAGCAGCCAAGTTCTCACCGTCACTGGAGCTAACATTCAGTACTTC; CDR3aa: CASSQVLTVTGANIQYF
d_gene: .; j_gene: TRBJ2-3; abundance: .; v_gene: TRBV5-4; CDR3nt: TGTGCCAGCAGCTCGTGGGGGGCCGTAGATACGCAGTATTTT; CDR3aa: CASSSWGAVDTQYF
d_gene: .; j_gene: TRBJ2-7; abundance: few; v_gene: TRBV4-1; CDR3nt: TGCGCCAGCAGCCCTCGGAGGGGGTACGAGCAGTACTTC; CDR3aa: CASSPRRGYEQYF
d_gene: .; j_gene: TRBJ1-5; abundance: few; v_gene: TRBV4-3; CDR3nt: TGCGCCAGCAGCCAAGACGAGGGAATTCAGCCCCAGCATTTT; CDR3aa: CASSQDEGIQPQHF
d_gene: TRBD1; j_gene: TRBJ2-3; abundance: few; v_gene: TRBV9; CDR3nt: TGTGCCAGCAGCGGAGACAGGGGTTCAGATACGCAGTATTTT; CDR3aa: CASSGDRGSDTQYF
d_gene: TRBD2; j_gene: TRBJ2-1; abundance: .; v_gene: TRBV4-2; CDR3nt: TGTGCCAGCAGCACGCGGGGGAGCTCCTACAATGAGCAGTTCTTC; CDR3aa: CASSTRGSSYNEQFF
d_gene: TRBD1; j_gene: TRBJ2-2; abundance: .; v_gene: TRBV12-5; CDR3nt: TGTGCTAGTGGTTTTATGACAGGGGCGAACACCGGGGAGCTGTTTTTT; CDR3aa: CASGFMTGANTGELFF
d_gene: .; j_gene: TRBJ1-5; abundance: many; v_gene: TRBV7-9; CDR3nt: TGTGCCAGCAGCTTATCAGGGAATAGCAATCAGCCCCAGCATTTT; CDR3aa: CASSLSGNSNQPQHF
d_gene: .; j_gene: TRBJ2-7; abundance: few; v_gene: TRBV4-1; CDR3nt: TGCGCCAGCAGCCAAAGGGTGGGGTCCTACGAGCAGTACTTC; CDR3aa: CASSQRVGSYEQYF
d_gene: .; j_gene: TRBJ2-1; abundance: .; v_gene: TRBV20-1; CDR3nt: TGCAGTGCTAGAGATCTTGCCACAGGCCGAGGAGATGAGCAGTTCTTC; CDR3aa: CSARDLATGRGDEQFF
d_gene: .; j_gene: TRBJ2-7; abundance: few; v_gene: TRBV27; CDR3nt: TGTGCCAGCAGTTTATCTGGGGAGCAGTACTTC; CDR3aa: CASSLSGEQYF
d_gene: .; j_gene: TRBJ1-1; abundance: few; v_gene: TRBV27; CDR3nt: TGTGCCAGCCTTAGTGGTGGCACTGAAGCTTTCTTT; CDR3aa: CASLSGGTEAFF
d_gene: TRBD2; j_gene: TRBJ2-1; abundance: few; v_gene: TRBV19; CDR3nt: TGTGCCAGTAGTATAATGGGAGGGAGAGAGCAGTTCTTC; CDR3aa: CASSIMGGREQFF
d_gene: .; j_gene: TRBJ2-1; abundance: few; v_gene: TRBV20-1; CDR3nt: TGCAGTGCTAGAGATCGGCAGGGCTCCTCCGGTGAGCAGTTCTTC; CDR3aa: CSARDRQGSSGEQFF
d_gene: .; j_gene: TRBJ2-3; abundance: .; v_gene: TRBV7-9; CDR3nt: TGTGCCAGCAGACCCACAGAAGACACAGATACGCAGTATTTT; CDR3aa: CASRPTEDTDTQYF
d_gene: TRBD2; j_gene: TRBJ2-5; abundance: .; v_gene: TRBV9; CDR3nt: TGTGCCAGCAGCGTAGGACTAGCGGGGGGCTTACCCTACCAAGAGACCCAGTACTTC; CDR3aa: CASSVGLAGGLPYQETQYF
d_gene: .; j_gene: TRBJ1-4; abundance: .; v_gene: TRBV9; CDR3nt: TGTGCCAGCAGCGCGGGGGGATTAAATGAAAAACTGTTTTTT; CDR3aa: CASSAGGLNEKLFF
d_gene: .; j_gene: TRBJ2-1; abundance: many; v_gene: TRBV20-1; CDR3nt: TGCAGTCCAGGGACCCTCACAGGGTATGAGCAGTTCTTC; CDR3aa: CSPGTLTGYEQFF
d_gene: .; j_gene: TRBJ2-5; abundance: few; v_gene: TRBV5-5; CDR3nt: TGTGCCAGCAGCGAAACAGGTGCCCTGGAACAAGAGACCCAGTACTTC; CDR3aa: CASSETGALEQETQYF
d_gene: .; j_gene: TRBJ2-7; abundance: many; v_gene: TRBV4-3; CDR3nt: TGCGCCAGCAGCCAAGATAAGGCCAGATCCTACGAGCAGTACTTC; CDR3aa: CASSQDKARSYEQYF
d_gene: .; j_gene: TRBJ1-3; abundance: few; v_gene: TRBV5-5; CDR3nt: TGTGCCAGCAGCCTGACTTCGGGGGCTGGAAACACCATATATTTT; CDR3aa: CASSLTSGAGNTIYF
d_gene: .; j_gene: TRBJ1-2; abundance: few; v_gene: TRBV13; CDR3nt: TGTGCCAGCAGCCGCGTGGGGGGGGCGGGCTACACCTTC; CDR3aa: CASSRVGGAGYTF
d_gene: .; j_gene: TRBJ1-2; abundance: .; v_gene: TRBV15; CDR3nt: TGTGCCACCAGCAGAGTTCCAGGTATCTATGGCTACACCTTC; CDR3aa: CATSRVPGIYGYTF
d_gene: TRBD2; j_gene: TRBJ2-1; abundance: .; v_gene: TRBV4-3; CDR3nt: TGCGCCAGCAGCCAAACTAGCGGGTACTACAATGAGCAGTTCTTC; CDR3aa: CASSQTSGYYNEQFF
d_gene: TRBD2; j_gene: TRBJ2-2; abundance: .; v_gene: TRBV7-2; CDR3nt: TGTGCCAGCGACGTAGCGGGGGGGACCGGGGAGCTGTTTTTT; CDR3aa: CASDVAGGTGELFF
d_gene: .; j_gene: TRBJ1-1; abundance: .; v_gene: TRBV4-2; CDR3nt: TGTGCCAGCAGCCCCCAGACGTCTAGGAGCACTGAAGCTTTCTTT; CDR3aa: CASSPQTSRSTEAFF
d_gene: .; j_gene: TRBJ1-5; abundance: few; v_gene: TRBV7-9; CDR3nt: TGTGCCAGCAGCCAATACGGGGGCGGGTATAGCAATCAGCCCCAGCATTTT; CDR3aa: CASSQYGGGYSNQPQHF
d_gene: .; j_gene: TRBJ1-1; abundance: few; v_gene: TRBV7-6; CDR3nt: TGTGCCAGCAGCTCCCGGGACACTGACACTGAAGCTTTCTTT; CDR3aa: CASSSRDTDTEAFF
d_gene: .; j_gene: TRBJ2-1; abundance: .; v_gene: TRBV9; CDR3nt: TGTGCCAGCAGCGTAGTTGGGGGGATATACAATGAGCAGTTCTTC; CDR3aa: CASSVVGGIYNEQFF
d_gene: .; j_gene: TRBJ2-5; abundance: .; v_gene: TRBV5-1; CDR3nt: TGCGCCAGCAGCTGGACAGTTTCAGAGACCCAGTACTTC; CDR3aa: CASSWTVSETQYF
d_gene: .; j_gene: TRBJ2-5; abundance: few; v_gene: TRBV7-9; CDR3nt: TGTGCCAGCAGCACACGTGGGGCAGACCAAGAGACCCAGTACTTC; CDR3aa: CASSTRGADQETQYF
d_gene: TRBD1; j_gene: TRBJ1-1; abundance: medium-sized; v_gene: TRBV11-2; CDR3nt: TGTGCCAGCAGTTTAGACAGGGTCTACACTGAAGCTTTCTTT; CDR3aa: CASSLDRVYTEAFF
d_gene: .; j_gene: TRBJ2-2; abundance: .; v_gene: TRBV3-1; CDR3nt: TGTGCCAGCAGCCAAGGCCAATTCTCCGGGGAGCTGTTTTTT; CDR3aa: CASSQGQFSGELFF
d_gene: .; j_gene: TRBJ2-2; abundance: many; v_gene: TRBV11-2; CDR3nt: TGTGCCAGCAGCGGTTTGTACACCGGGGAGCTGTTTTTT; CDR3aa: CASSGLYTGELFF
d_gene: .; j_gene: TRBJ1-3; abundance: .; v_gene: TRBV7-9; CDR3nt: TGTGCCAGCAGCTCCCCTCTTTCTGGAAACACCATATATTTT; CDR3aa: CASSSPLSGNTIYF
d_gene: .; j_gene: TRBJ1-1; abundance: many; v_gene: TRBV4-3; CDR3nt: TGCGCCAGCAGCCAAGATTCGGGACGGACTGGGACTGAAGCTTTCTTT; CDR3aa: CASSQDSGRTGTEAFF